This T cell receptor (beta chain) was retrieved from a study of radiotherapy plus CTLA-4 blockade in lung cancer. Per germline, CDR1 SGHNT and CDR2 YYREEE (reference sequence). The CDR3 is 16 amino acids. Trimming stripped 0 bases from V and 0 bases from J, with 7 bases between. Notes on the study in general: Expansion of tumor-derived TCR clones was observed in blood after radiotherapy plus ipilimumab.

Libraries were prepared by immunoSEQ multiplex PCR; TCRdb keeps only in-frame clonotypes and omits some of them. The table shows about 49,000 clones, with approximately 84% occurring only once. About this clone itself: Antigen specificity is unknown.

Here the sequenced sample was peripheral blood, taken from a patient treated with radiotherapy plus ipilimumab. The sequence was collected from a human donor with non-small cell lung cancer whose response to radiotherapy plus ipilimumab could not be evaluated. The rearrangement links TRBV5-4 to TRBJ2-6, with D perhaps TRBD1 (5 bases). Here the CDR3 reads CASSLGRGSGANVLTF. The CDR3 DNA follows: TGTGCCAGCAGCTTGGGTAGGGGCTCTGGGGCCAACGTCCTGACTTTC.